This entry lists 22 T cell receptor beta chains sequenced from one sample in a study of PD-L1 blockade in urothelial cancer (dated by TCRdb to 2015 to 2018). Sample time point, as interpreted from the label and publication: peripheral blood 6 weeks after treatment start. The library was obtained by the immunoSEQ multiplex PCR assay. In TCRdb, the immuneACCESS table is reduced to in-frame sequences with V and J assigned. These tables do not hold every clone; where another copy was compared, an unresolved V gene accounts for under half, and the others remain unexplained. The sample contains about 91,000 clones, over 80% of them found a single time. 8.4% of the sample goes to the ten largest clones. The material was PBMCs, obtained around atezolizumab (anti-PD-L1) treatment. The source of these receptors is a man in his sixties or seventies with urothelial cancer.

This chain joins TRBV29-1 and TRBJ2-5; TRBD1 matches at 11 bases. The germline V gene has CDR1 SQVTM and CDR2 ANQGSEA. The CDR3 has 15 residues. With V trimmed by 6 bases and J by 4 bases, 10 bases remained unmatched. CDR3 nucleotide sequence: TGCAGCGTAGAGAATAGGACAGGGGGCGCAGAGACCCAGTACTTC. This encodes CSVENRTGGAETQYF.

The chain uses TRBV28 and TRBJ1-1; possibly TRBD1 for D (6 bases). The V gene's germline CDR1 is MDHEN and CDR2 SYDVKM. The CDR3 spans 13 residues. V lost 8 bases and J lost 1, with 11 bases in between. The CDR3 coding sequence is TGTGCCAGCGGGGAGACAGGGAACACTGAAGCTTTCTTT. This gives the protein CASGETGNTEAFF.

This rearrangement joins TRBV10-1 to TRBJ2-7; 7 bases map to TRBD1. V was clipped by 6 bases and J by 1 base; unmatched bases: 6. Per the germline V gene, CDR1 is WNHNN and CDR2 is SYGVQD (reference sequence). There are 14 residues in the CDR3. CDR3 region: CASSRDSRSYEQYF. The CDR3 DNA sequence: TGCGCCAGCAGCCGGGACAGTCGGTCCTACGAGCAGTACTTC.

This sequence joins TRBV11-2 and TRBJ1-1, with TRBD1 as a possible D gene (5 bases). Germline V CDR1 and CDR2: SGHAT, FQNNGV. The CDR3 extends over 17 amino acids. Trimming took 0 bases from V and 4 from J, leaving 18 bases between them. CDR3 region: CASSLDPSRAGSTEAFF. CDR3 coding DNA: TGTGCCAGCAGCTTAGATCCTTCCAGGGCCGGGAGCACTGAAGCTTTCTTT.

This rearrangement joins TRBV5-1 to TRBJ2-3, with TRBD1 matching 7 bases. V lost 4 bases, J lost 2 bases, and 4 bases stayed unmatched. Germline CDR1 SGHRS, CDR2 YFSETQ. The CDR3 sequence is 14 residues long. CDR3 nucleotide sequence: TGCGCCAGCAGCCGCGGACAGGTCACAGATACGCAGTATTTT. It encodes CASSRGQVTDTQYF.

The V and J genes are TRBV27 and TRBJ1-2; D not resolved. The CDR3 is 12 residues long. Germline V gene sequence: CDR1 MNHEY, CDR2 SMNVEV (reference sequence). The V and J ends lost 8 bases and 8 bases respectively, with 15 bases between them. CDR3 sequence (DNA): TGTGCCAGCGCTTCCGGGTCGGGAGGCTACACCTTC. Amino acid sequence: CASASGSGGYTF.

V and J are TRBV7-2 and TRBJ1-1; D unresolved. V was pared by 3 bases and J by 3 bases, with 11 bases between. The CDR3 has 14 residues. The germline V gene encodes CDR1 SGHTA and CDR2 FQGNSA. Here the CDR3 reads CASSFLPGDTEAFF. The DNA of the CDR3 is TGTGCCAGCAGCTTCCTCCCGGGAGACACTGAAGCTTTCTTT.

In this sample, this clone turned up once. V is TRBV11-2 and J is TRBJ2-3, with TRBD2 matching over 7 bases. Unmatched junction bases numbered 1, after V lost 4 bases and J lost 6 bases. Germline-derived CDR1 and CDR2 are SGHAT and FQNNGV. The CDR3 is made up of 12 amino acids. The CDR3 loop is CASSWGGDTQYF. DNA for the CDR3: TGTGCCAGCAGCTGGGGGGGGGATACGCAGTATTTT.

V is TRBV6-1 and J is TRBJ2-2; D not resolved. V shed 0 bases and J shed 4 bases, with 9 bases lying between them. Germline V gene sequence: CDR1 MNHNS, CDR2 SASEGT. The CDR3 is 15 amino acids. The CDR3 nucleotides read TGTGCCAGCAGTGAAGCGGAGTATATCACCGGGGAGCTGTTTTTT. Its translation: CASSEAEYITGELFF.

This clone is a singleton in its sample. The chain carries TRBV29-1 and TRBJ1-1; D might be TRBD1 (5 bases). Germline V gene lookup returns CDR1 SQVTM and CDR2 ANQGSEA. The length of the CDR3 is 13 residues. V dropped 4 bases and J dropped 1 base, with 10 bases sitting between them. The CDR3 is CSVGAGQNTEAFF. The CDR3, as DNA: TGCAGCGTTGGTGCAGGACAGAACACTGAAGCTTTCTTT.

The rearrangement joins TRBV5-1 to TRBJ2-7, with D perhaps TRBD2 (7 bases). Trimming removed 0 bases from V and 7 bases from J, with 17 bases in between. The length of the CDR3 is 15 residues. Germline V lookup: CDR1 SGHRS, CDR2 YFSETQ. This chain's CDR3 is CASSLAAGARGEQYF. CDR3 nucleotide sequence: TGCGCCAGCAGCTTGGCCGCGGGGGCCCGAGGGGAGCAGTACTTC.

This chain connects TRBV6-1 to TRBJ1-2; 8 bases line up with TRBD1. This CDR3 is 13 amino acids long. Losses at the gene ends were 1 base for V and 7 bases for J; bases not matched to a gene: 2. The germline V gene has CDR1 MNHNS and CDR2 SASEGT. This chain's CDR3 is CASSEVQGGGYTF. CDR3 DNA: TGTGCCAGCAGTGAAGTACAGGGGGGTGGCTACACCTTC.

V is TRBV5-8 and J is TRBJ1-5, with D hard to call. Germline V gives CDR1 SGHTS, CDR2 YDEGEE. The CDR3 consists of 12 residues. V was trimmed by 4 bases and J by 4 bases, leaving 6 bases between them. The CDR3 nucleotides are TGTGCCAGCAGCCACTTAAATCAGCCCCAGCATTTT. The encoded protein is CASSHLNQPQHF.

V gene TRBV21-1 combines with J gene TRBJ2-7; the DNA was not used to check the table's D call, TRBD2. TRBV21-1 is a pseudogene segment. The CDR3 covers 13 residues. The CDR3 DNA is TGTGCCAGCAGCAATCATCATAGCTACGAGCAGTACTTC. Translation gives CASSNHHSYEQYF.

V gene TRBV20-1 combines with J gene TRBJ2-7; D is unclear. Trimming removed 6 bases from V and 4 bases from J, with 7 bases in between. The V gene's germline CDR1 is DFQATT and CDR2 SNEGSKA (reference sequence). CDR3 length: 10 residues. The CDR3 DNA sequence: TGCAGTGCCAAACTATACGAGCAGTACTTC. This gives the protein CSAKLYEQYF.

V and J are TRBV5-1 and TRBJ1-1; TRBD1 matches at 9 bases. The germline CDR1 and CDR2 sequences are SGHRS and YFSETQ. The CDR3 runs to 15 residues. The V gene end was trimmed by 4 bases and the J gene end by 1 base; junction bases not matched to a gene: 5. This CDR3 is CASSPDRGKNTEAFF. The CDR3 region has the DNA TGCGCCAGCAGCCCGGACAGGGGTAAGAACACTGAAGCTTTCTTT.

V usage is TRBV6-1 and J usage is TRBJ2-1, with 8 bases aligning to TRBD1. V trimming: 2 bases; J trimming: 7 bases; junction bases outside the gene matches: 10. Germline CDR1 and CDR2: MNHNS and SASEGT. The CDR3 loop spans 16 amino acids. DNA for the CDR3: TGTGCCAGCAGTGAAAGGAGACAGGGGCGGGGAAATGAGCAGTTCTTC. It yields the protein CASSERRQGRGNEQFF.

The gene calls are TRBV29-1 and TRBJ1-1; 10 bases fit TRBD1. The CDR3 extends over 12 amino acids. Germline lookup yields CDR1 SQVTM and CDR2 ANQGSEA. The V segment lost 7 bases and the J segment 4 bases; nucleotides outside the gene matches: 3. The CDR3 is CSAGTGATEAFF. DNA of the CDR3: TGCAGCGCTGGGACAGGGGCCACTGAAGCTTTCTTT.

The CDR3 sequence: CASSVGTGAYYNYGYTF. CDR3 nucleotide sequence: TGTGCCAGCAGTGTCGGGACAGGGGCCTACTATAACTATGGCTACACCTTC. The rearrangement uses TRBV25-1 and TRBJ1-2; 10 positions agree with TRBD1. Trimming at V came to 4 bases and at J to 1 base, leaving 9 bases not matched to a gene. The CDR3 covers 17 residues. CDR1 is MGHDK, CDR2 SYGVNS, per germline.

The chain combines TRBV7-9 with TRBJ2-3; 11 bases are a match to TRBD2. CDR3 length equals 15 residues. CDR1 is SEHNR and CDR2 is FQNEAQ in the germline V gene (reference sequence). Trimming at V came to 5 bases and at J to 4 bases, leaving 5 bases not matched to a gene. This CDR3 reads CASSNVAGGADTQYF. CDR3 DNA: TGTGCCAGCAGCAATGTAGCGGGGGGGGCAGATACGCAGTATTTT.

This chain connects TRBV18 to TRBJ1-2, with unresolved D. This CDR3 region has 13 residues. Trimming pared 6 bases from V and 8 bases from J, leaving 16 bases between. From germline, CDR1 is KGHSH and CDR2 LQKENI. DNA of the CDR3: TGTGCCAGCTCCCCCCGGGGAGATGAAGGCTACACCTTC. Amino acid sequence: CASSPRGDEGYTF. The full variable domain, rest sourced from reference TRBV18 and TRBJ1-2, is NAGVMQNPRHLVRRRGQEARLRCSPMKGHSHVYWYRQLPEEGLKFMVYLQKENIIDESGMPKERFSAEFPKEGPSILRIQQVVRGDSAAYFCASSPRGDEGYTFGSGTRLTVV.

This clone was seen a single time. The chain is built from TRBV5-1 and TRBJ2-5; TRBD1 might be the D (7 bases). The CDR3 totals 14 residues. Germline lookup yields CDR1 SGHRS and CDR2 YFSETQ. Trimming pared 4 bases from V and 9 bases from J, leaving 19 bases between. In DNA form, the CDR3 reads TGCGCCAGCAGCCTACTGGGACAGAGGGAGGCCCAGTACTTC. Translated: CASSLLGQREAQYF. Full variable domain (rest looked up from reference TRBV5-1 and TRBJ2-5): KAGVTQTPRYLIKTRGQQVTLSCSPISGHRSVSWYQQTPGQGLQFLFEYFSETQRNKGNFPGRFSGRQFSNSRSEMNVSTLELGDSALYLCASSLLGQREAQYFGPGTRLLVL.